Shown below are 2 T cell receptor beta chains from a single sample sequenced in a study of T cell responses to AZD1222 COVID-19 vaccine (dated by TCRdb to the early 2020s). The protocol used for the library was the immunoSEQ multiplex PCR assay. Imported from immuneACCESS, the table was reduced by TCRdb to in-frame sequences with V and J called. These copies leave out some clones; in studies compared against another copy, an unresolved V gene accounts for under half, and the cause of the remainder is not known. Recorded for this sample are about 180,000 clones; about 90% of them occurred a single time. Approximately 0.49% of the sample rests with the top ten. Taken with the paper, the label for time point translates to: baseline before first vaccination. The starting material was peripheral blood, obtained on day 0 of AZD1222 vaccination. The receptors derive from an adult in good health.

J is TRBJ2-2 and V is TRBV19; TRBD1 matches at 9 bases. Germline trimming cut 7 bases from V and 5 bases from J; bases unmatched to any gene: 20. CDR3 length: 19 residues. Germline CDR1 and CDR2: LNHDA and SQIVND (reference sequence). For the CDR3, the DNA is TGTGCCAGTAACCTGGGTCGGGGACAGGGAGTTTGGGGAACCGGGGAGCTGTTTTTT. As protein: CASNLGRGQGVWGTGELFF.

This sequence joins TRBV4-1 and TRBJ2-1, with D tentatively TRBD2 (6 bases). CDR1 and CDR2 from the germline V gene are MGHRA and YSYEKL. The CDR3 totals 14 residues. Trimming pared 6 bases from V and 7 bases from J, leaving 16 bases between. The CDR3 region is CASRETRGYNEQFF. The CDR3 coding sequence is TGCGCCAGCAGGGAGACTAGGGGTTATAATGAGCAGTTCTTC.